Listed below are T cell receptor beta chains from one sample, sequenced in a study of T cell changes during pregnancy in multiple sclerosis. TCRdb keeps only in-frame clones here, not all; method: immunoSEQ multiplex PCR. The sample holds approximately 79,000 clones, 80% to 95% seen once. This specimen was peripheral blood, taken in the second trimester of pregnancy. The source is a female donor in good health, enrolled as a control in a pregnancy study. Both conserved end residues are part of each CDR3. The order of the fields is CDR3 length, V gene, clone size, J gene, D gene, CDR3 DNA, CDR3 protein. D genes are given only for firm matches. Size is omitted from some rows. Given values are once, few, many or a class for expanded clones.

CDR3 length: 15; V gene: TRBV7-9; clone size: .; J gene: TRBJ2-7; D gene: .; CDR3 DNA: TGTGCCAGCAGCTTAGCGGCAGGGGGAGGATACGAGCAGTACTTC; CDR3 protein: CASSLAAGGGYEQYF
CDR3 length: 16; V gene: TRBV6-5; clone size: .; J gene: TRBJ1-4; D gene: .; CDR3 DNA: TGTGCCAGCAGTTACTCGAAGACAAGTGGGAATGAAAAACTGTTTTTT; CDR3 protein: CASSYSKTSGNEKLFF
CDR3 length: 19; V gene: TRBV5-6; clone size: .; J gene: TRBJ1-5; D gene: .; CDR3 DNA: TGTGCCAGCAGCTTGGCCGGCTCAGGGAAATTATATAGCAATCAGCCCCAGCATTTT; CDR3 protein: CASSLAGSGKLYSNQPQHF
CDR3 length: 17; V gene: TRBV7-6; clone size: .; J gene: TRBJ2-3; D gene: TRBD2; CDR3 DNA: TGTGCCAGCAGCAAGGGTCTAGCGGGGGGGAGCACAGATACGCAGTATTTT; CDR3 protein: CASSKGLAGGSTDTQYF
CDR3 length: 16; V gene: TRBV7-8; clone size: once; J gene: TRBJ2-6; D gene: .; CDR3 DNA: TGTGCCAGCAGCTTAACCCGGGACTCTGGGGCCAACGTCCTGACTTTC; CDR3 protein: CASSLTRDSGANVLTF
CDR3 length: 16; V gene: TRBV4-1; clone size: .; J gene: TRBJ2-1; D gene: .; CDR3 DNA: TGCGCCAGCAGCCAAGATTTCCGGGGGGCCTTAGATGAGCAGTTCTTC; CDR3 protein: CASSQDFRGALDEQFF
CDR3 length: 16; V gene: TRBV5-1; clone size: once; J gene: TRBJ2-3; D gene: TRBD2; CDR3 DNA: TGCGCCAGCAGCTTGAAACGGGGGGGGAGCACAGATACGCAGTATTTT; CDR3 protein: CASSLKRGGSTDTQYF
CDR3 length: 13; V gene: TRBV4-3; clone size: .; J gene: TRBJ1-5; D gene: .; CDR3 DNA: TGCGCCAGCAGCCAACGCCTAAACCAGCCCCAGCATTTT; CDR3 protein: CASSQRLNQPQHF
CDR3 length: 17; V gene: TRBV18; clone size: .; J gene: TRBJ2-7; D gene: TRBD1; CDR3 DNA: TGTGCCAGCTCACCTTCCCCCGTAGGACAGGGGATCTACGAGCAGTACTTC; CDR3 protein: CASSPSPVGQGIYEQYF
CDR3 length: 14; V gene: TRBV7-2; clone size: .; J gene: TRBJ2-1; D gene: TRBD1; CDR3 DNA: TGTGCCAGCAGCTTAAGAGGACAGGGAAACGAGCAGTTCTTC; CDR3 protein: CASSLRGQGNEQFF
CDR3 length: 16; V gene: TRBV9; clone size: .; J gene: TRBJ2-1; D gene: .; CDR3 DNA: TGTGCCAGCAGCGTAGACGCGGGGGCCTCCTACAATGAGCAGTTCTTC; CDR3 protein: CASSVDAGASYNEQFF
CDR3 length: 13; V gene: TRBV7-9; clone size: .; J gene: TRBJ1-1; D gene: TRBD1; CDR3 DNA: TGTGCCAGCAGCCAGACAGGGGCCCCTGAAGCTTTCTTT; CDR3 protein: CASSQTGAPEAFF
CDR3 length: 13; V gene: TRBV6-5; clone size: .; J gene: TRBJ1-1; D gene: .; CDR3 DNA: TGTGCCAGCAGTTACCGGGACTACTTTGAAGCTTTCTTT; CDR3 protein: CASSYRDYFEAFF
CDR3 length: 14; V gene: TRBV6-6; clone size: once; J gene: TRBJ1-4; D gene: .; CDR3 DNA: TGTGCCAGCAGTTCCGGACAGTTTAATGAAAAACTGTTTTTT; CDR3 protein: CASSSGQFNEKLFF
CDR3 length: 15; V gene: TRBV6-5; clone size: .; J gene: TRBJ2-2; D gene: .; CDR3 DNA: TGTGCCAGCAGTTACGGCCTAGCGAACACCGGGGAGCTGTTTTTT; CDR3 protein: CASSYGLANTGELFF
CDR3 length: 15; V gene: TRBV18; clone size: .; J gene: TRBJ2-5; D gene: .; CDR3 DNA: TGTGCCAGCTCACCCCAGGCACAGCATCCAGGGACCCAGTACTTC; CDR3 protein: CASSPQAQHPGTQYF
CDR3 length: 14; V gene: TRBV9; clone size: .; J gene: TRBJ1-5; D gene: TRBD1; CDR3 DNA: TGTGCCAGCAGCGTAGGACAGGGGTTGCAGCCCCAGCATTTT; CDR3 protein: CASSVGQGLQPQHF
CDR3 length: 15; V gene: TRBV27; clone size: .; J gene: TRBJ1-5; D gene: TRBD1; CDR3 DNA: TGTGCCAGCAGTTCGGGACAGGGGGGCAATCAGCCCCAGCATTTT; CDR3 protein: CASSSGQGGNQPQHF
CDR3 length: 15; V gene: TRBV4-3; clone size: .; J gene: TRBJ2-7; D gene: TRBD1; CDR3 DNA: TGCGCCAGCAGCCAAGATCACAGGGGCTCCTACGAGCAGTACTTC; CDR3 protein: CASSQDHRGSYEQYF
CDR3 length: 14; V gene: TRBV2; clone size: .; J gene: TRBJ2-7; D gene: TRBD2; CDR3 DNA: TGTGCCAGCAGCCCCCTGACTAGCGACTACGAGCAGTACTTC; CDR3 protein: CASSPLTSDYEQYF
CDR3 length: 15; V gene: TRBV10-3; clone size: .; J gene: TRBJ2-2; D gene: TRBD1; CDR3 DNA: TGTGCCATCAGTCAACAGGGGCCGAACACCGGGGAGCTGTTTTTT; CDR3 protein: CAISQQGPNTGELFF
CDR3 length: 15; V gene: TRBV4-3; clone size: .; J gene: TRBJ2-3; D gene: TRBD1; CDR3 DNA: TGCGCCAGCAGCGGCGGGACAGGAGTCACAGATACGCAGTATTTT; CDR3 protein: CASSGGTGVTDTQYF